The 29 T cell receptor beta chains below were found in one sample sequenced in a study of CD8+ T cells in alopecia areata. A panel of CD4, CD8alpha, NKG2D, NKG2ACE and other markers served to sort pooled cutaneous lymph node cells. The sequencing template was cDNA reverse transcribed from extracted RNA. Here immunoSEQ multiplex PCR was the method, and the copy in TCRdb shows in-frame clones only, minus some. Observed in the sample are about 300,000 clones, none of them singletons. Sequenced input: CD4+ T cells sorted from a lymph node. These receptors were obtained from a C3H/HeJ mouse with alopecia areata. For this mouse line, the MHC haplotype is H2-k.

Notes on this clone: A clone one base away is much larger, so this may be a read error. The gene symbols are mouse symbols. Coverage ceases 4 residues before the CDR3 finishes, and the germline J gene fills in the end. The chain joins TRBV13-3 to TRBJ2-2, with D maybe TRBD1 (6 bases). Looked up from germline, CDR1 is NNHDY and CDR2 is SYVADS. The length of the CDR3 is 13 residues. Trimming took 3 bases from V and 4 from J, leaving 7 bases between them. The CDR3 region is CASSGTATGQLYF. CDR3 DNA (partial): TGTGCCAGCAGTGGGACAGCCACCGGG.

Regarding this clone: Mouse names are used for the genes. The read comes to an end 4 residues before the CDR3 does, leaving the germline J gene to fill in the end. Different DNA sequences within this sample yield the same CDR3. This chain uses TRBV5 with TRBJ2-3; 8 nucleotides line up with TRBD1. The CDR3 has 15 residues. J gave up 0 bases and V 2 bases, and 1 base lay outside the gene matches. From germline, CDR1 is LGHNA and CDR2 YNLKQL (reference sequence). CDR3 sequence reads: CASSQTGGSAETLYF. CDR3 DNA (partial): TGTGCCAGCAGCCAAACAGGGGGAAGTGCAGAA.

As regards this clone: The gene symbols are mouse symbols. The read is 4 residues too short to cover the CDR3 end, so that end is filled in from the germline J gene. The sample holds other DNA sequences that translate to the same CDR3. The chain joins TRBV19 to TRBJ2-2; 8 bases align to TRBD1. Germline CDR1 and CDR2: FNHDT and SITEND (reference sequence). Trimming removed 4 bases from V and 0 bases from J; junction bases left unmatched: 2. CDR3 size: 15 residues. The DNA read from the CDR3 is TGTGCCAGCAGTCGACAGGGGCCAAACACCGGG. It encodes CASSRQGPNTG. The CDR3, in full, reads CASSRQGPNTGQLYF.

This clone was detected only a few times. Mouse gene names apply. The sample contains more than one DNA sequence encoding this CDR3. CDR3 protein: CASSRDRDAEQFF. The CDR3 DNA, read in part, is TGTGCCAGCAGTCGGGACAGGGATGCT. The V gene is TRBV13-3, the J gene TRBJ2-1, with 9 bases fitting TRBD1. The read comes to an end 4 residues before the CDR3 does, leaving the germline J gene to fill in the end. Germline V gene lookup returns CDR1 NNHDY and CDR2 SYVADS. Unmatched junction bases numbered 1, after V lost 4 bases and J lost 5 bases. This CDR3 is built from 13 residues.

This clone was picked up a small number of times. Gene names denote mouse genes. The sequenced fragment ends 4 residues before the CDR3 boundary, so the rest is inferred from the germline J gene. At the DNA level, this CDR3 is encoded by other sequences in the same sample as well. The rearrangement links TRBV5 to TRBJ2-5; D is possibly TRBD2 (5 bases). The V gene lost 2 bases and the J gene lost 0 bases, with 6 bases spanning the gap. Germline V gene data show CDR1 as LGHNA and CDR2 as YNLKQL (reference sequence). The CDR3 has 14 amino acids. The sequenced part of the CDR3 DNA is TGTGCCAGCAGCCAACTGGGAAACCAAGAC. This translates into CASSQLGNQD. The CDR3 in its entirety is CASSQLGNQDTQYF.

This clone was seen a few times. These gene names are mouse names. With the read ending 4 residues before the CDR3 end, the germline J gene is used to fill in that end. V and J are TRBV13-1 and TRBJ2-7; 9 bases are shared with TRBD2. The J segment lost 3 bases and the V segment lost 0 bases, leaving 4 bases of the junction unmatched. The CDR3 runs 15 residues. The germline V gene has CDR1 NSHNY and CDR2 SYGAGN. CDR3 DNA, as far as it was read: TGTGCCAGCAGTGATGCCTGGGGGGGGATCTAT. As protein: CASSDAWGGIY. The CDR3, in full, reads CASSDAWGGIYEQYF.

The table lists this clone with a few counts. Gene labels here are mouse ones. Read data end 4 residues before the CDR3 end; the end is taken from the germline J gene. The chain is built from TRBV31 and TRBJ2-5; 7 bases are shared with TRBD1. Germline assignment: CDR1 GKSSPN and CDR2 SITVG. The CDR3 extends over 15 amino acids. The sequenced CDR3 bases are TGTGCCTGGAGAACCCGAGACAGGGCGGGGGAC. Its protein is CAWRTRDRAGD. The entire CDR3 protein is CAWRTRDRAGDTQYF.

The table lists this clone with a few counts. Gene names denote mouse genes. From the germline J gene comes the end of the CDR3, since the read stops 4 residues before it. The chain links TRBV31 to TRBJ2-5, with 9 positions matching TRBD2. The CDR3 is 15 amino acids. Germline lookup yields CDR1 GKSSPN and CDR2 SITVG. The J segment lost 3 bases and the V segment lost 1 base, leaving 5 bases of the junction unmatched. CDR3 amino acids: CAWSPRLGDQDTQYF. The DNA read from the CDR3 is TGTGCCTGGAGTCCCCGACTGGGGGATCAAGAC.

In its sample, this clone was seen a few times. Mouse names are used for the genes. The DNA ends 4 residues before the CDR3 does, and the rest of the CDR3 is filled in from the germline J gene. The V gene is TRBV1, the J gene TRBJ1-1; weak D call: TRBD1 (6 bases). The germline gives CDR1 NSQYPW, CDR2 LRSPGD (reference sequence). This CDR3 is 13 amino acids long. Trimming took 6 bases from V and 0 from J, leaving 8 bases between them. The part of the CDR3 DNA that was read is TGCACCTGCAGCAGGGGTGCAAACACA. This sequence encodes CTCSRGANT. The CDR3, in full, reads CTCSRGANTEVFF.

The table lists this clone with many counts. Any gene name here is a mouse gene name. The CDR3 goes on 4 residues after the read ends, and that part is filled in from the germline J gene. Other DNA sequences of this sample code for an identical CDR3. This chain links TRBV1 with TRBJ2-2; no reliable D call. From germline, CDR1 is NSQYPW and CDR2 LRSPGD (reference sequence). With 2 bases removed from V and 0 bases from J, the gap between germline ends came to 4 bases. The CDR3 totals 14 residues. CDR3 region: CTCSAQANTGQLYF. Incomplete CDR3 DNA: TGCACCTGCAGTGCACAAGCAAACACCGGG.

The sample holds a few counts of this clone. The genes are named according to mouse. From the germline J gene comes the end of the CDR3, since the read stops 4 residues before it. The chain uses TRBV13-2 and TRBJ2-4, with D unresolved. V was trimmed by 0 bases and J by 0 bases, leaving 5 bases between them. Germline CDR1 is NNHNN and CDR2 is SYGAGS (reference sequence). The CDR3 has 14 residues. Partial CDR3 DNA: TGTGCCAGCGGTGATGCAGCTAGTCAAAAC. It specifies CASGDAASQN. In full, the CDR3 is CASGDAASQNTLYF.

This clone was counted between two and nine times. This may arise from a read error, as a much more abundant clone is one base away. Mouse germline and gene names are used. The CDR3 extends 3 residues past the end of the read, so its final part is completed from the germline J gene. The chain has TRBV13-3 and TRBJ1-6; no definite D call. TRBJ1-6 is an ORF; its function is uncertain. The germline CDR1 and CDR2 sequences are NNHDY and SYVADS. Trimming cost V 3 bases and J 4 bases, with 5 bases left between them. This CDR3 comprises 13 residues. The CDR3 here is CASSVQYNSPLYF. CDR3 DNA, as far as it was read: TGTGCCAGCAGTGTACAATATAATTCGCCC.

This clone was detected a few times. Mouse germline and gene names are used. The read ends 4 residues early relative to the CDR3; the germline J gene fills the gap. The chain recombines TRBV31 with TRBJ2-7; 8 bases align to TRBD2. The CDR3 is made up of 14 amino acids. CDR1 GKSSPN and CDR2 SITVG come from the germline V gene. CDR3 loop: CAWSLEGGRNEQYF. The CDR3 DNA, read in part, is TGTGCCTGGAGTCTAGAGGGGGGGCGCAAT.

A word on this clone: A much larger clone lies a single base off, so this may be a read error. Gene names are mouse gene names. The missing CDR3 end, 4 residues past where the read stops, is filled in from the germline J gene. This chain joins TRBV19 and TRBJ2-3, with TRBD1 as a possible D gene (6 bases). This CDR3 is 12 amino acids long. Germline V gene sequence: CDR1 FNHDT, CDR2 SITEND (reference sequence). The V end was cut by 5 bases, the J end by 3 bases, with 7 bases between. The CDR3 spells CASRGTAETLYF. CDR3 DNA (partial): TGTGCCAGCAGGGGGACAGCAGAA.

As to this clone: A far more abundant clone sits one base away, making this likely a read error. Here the gene names and germline are mouse. Read coverage stops 4 residues before the CDR3 terminus; the germline J gene supplies the remainder. Other DNA sequences in this specimen translate into the identical CDR3. This chain links TRBV13-1 with TRBJ1-1, with D unclear. Trimming removed 0 bases at V and 1 base at J, with 4 bases between. Germline loops: CDR1 NSHNY, CDR2 SYGAGN. This CDR3 is 13 amino acids long. The CDR3 sequence is CASSDVRNTEVFF. The DNA read from the CDR3 is TGTGCCAGCAGTGATGTCAGAAACACA.

This clone was counted only a few times. The gene names given are mouse names. The read is 4 residues too short to cover the CDR3 end, so that end is filled in from the germline J gene. The chain is built from TRBV5 and TRBJ2-2, with D tentatively TRBD1 (5 bases). CDR1 LGHNA and CDR2 YNLKQL come from the germline V gene (reference sequence). V lost 4 bases and J lost 1, with 10 bases in between. This CDR3 is 15 amino acids long. CDR3 DNA (partial): TGTGCCAGCAGCCTCCAGACAGAAAACACCGGG. Its protein is CASSLQTENTG. The entire CDR3 sequence reads CASSLQTENTGQLYF.

This clone came up a few times. Gene names are mouse gene names. The sequenced fragment ends 4 residues before the CDR3 boundary, so the rest is inferred from the germline J gene. The chain employs TRBV31 and TRBJ1-1, with D maybe TRBD1 (6 bases). Trimming stripped 4 bases from V and 1 base from J, with 10 bases between. The CDR3 has 13 amino acids. Looked up from germline, CDR1 is GKSSPN and CDR2 is SITVG. This CDR3 is CAWTGGQNTEVFF. The CDR3 DNA, read in part, is TGTGCCTGGACTGGGGGACAAAACACA.

This clone was counted only a few times. Genes and germline are mouse. The missing CDR3 end, 4 residues past where the read stops, is filled in from the germline J gene. This rearrangement joins TRBV1 to TRBJ2-5; D gene unclear. CDR3 size: 14 residues. Germline V gives CDR1 NSQYPW, CDR2 LRSPGD (reference sequence). CDR3 region: CTCSAGDKWDTQYF. The sequenced part of the CDR3 DNA is TGCACCTGCAGTGCAGGAGACAAATGGGAC.

This clone was found a few times. These gene names are mouse names. Read sequence stops 4 residues before the CDR3 end, and the germline J gene provides the missing end. The rearrangement links TRBV13-1 to TRBJ2-4; TRBD1 might be the D (5 bases). Between the trimmed V and J ends, which lost 3 bases and 2 bases, there was a span of 7 bases. Germline CDR1 NSHNY, CDR2 SYGAGN. This CDR3 has 13 residues. Incomplete CDR3 DNA: TGTGCCAGCAGTGGGACAAATCAAAAC. It specifies CASSGTNQN. The full CDR3 is CASSGTNQNTLYF.

A few counts support this clone. The genes are named according to mouse. The read is 4 residues too short to cover the CDR3 end, so that end is filled in from the germline J gene. The chain uses TRBV31 and TRBJ1-2; the D gene is possibly TRBD1 (5 bases). This CDR3 is 14 amino acids long. From germline, CDR1 is GKSSPN and CDR2 SITVG. CDR3 sequence: CAWSLASGGNDYTF. The sequenced CDR3 bases are TGTGCCTGGAGTCTAGCCTCTGGGGGGAAC.

About this clone itself: The gene symbols are mouse symbols. With the read ending 4 residues before the CDR3 end, the germline J gene is used to fill in that end. This chain joins TRBV5 and TRBJ2-5, with D maybe TRBD2 (6 bases). The V and J ends lost 1 base and 2 bases respectively, with 7 bases between them. The CDR3 runs to 14 residues. The germline CDR1 and CDR2 sequences are LGHNA and YNLKQL (reference sequence). The CDR3 region is CASSQAGAQDTQYF. CDR3 DNA, as far as it was read: TGTGCCAGCAGCCAAGCTGGGGCCCAAGAC.

This clone was picked up a small number of times. The germline and genes are mouse ones. Sequencing ends 3 residues short of the CDR3 end; the germline J gene provides the rest. The chain has TRBV19 and TRBJ1-6; D may be TRBD1 (6 bases). TRBJ1-6 is assigned to the ORF class and has an uncertain function. This CDR3 spans 13 amino acids. The ends were cut back, 3 bases at V and 6 bases at J, with 7 bases in the middle. CDR1 and CDR2 from the germline V gene are FNHDT and SITEND (reference sequence). Incomplete CDR3 DNA: TGTGCCAGCAGTAAGGGGGTTAATTCGCCC. Encoded protein: CASSKGVNSP. The whole CDR3 region reads CASSKGVNSPLYF.

Points on this clone: Genes here carry mouse names. The read terminates 4 residues before the CDR3 end, so the remaining end is supplied by the germline J gene. This chain links TRBV13-1 with TRBJ1-2; tentative D call: TRBD1 (6 bases). CDR1 is NSHNY, CDR2 SYGAGN, per germline. The CDR3 extends over 14 amino acids. With 1 base removed from V and 4 bases from J, the gap between germline ends came to 11 bases. CDR3 DNA (partial): TGTGCCAGCAGTGATCAGGGACACACCTCC. It encodes CASSDQGHTS. The entire CDR3 protein reads CASSDQGHTSDYTF.

Regarding this clone: Mouse gene names apply. The read halts 4 residues ahead of the CDR3 end, with the missing end drawn from the germline J gene. J is TRBJ2-3 and V is TRBV1, with 7 bases identical to TRBD2. Germline assignment: CDR1 NSQYPW and CDR2 LRSPGD (reference sequence). The CDR3 sequence is 17 residues long. The J segment lost 0 bases and the V segment lost 0 bases, leaving 6 bases of the junction unmatched. The DNA read from the CDR3 is TGCACCTGCAGTGCAGATGGCTGGGGGAGTAGTGCAGAA. Protein: CTCSADGWGSSAE. The whole CDR3 sequence reads CTCSADGWGSSAETLYF.

This clone has a handful of counts. Gene names denote mouse genes. The read gets to within 4 residues of the CDR3 end, and the germline J gene fills in the rest. The chain links TRBV31 to TRBJ2-2; D is ambiguous. CDR3 size: 12 residues. V shed 0 bases and J shed 4 bases, with 3 bases lying between them. The V gene's germline CDR1 is GKSSPN and CDR2 SITVG. This CDR3 is CAWSLVTGQLYF. Incomplete CDR3 DNA: TGTGCCTGGAGTCTCGTCACCGGG.

About this clone: Gene names refer to mouse genes. The read finishes 4 residues shy of the CDR3 end, and the germline J gene is used to complete it. The V and J genes are TRBV31 and TRBJ2-5; TRBD1 agrees at 9 bases. The CDR3 has 13 amino acids. In germline, CDR1 is GKSSPN, CDR2 SITVG. This CDR3 is CAWRGTGTDTQYF. The covered CDR3 bases are TGTGCCTGGAGGGGGACAGGGACCGAC.

Comment on this clone: The genes are named according to mouse. The read stops 4 residues short of the end of the CDR3; the missing end is completed from the germline J gene. In the same sample, other DNA sequences code for this CDR3. The chain carries TRBV19 and TRBJ2-5; TRBD1 matches at 8 bases. Unmatched junction bases numbered 4, after V lost 5 bases and J lost 2 bases. This CDR3 is 14 amino acids long. The V gene's germline CDR1 is FNHDT and CDR2 SITEND (reference sequence). The CDR3 sequence: CASSPDRGQDTQYF. CDR3 DNA, as far as it was read: TGTGCCAGCAGCCCCGACAGGGGCCAAGAC.

This clone was detected only a few times. Here the gene names and germline are mouse. Read data end 4 residues before the CDR3 end; the end is taken from the germline J gene. V and J are TRBV1 and TRBJ2-3; 7 nucleotides match TRBD2. J lost 3 bases, V lost 3 bases, and 0 bases had no gene match. The CDR3 runs 13 residues. Germline lookup yields CDR1 NSQYPW and CDR2 LRSPGD (reference sequence). Incomplete CDR3 DNA: TGCACCTGCAGTGCCTGGGGGGCAGAA. Amino acid sequence: CTCSAWGAE. In full, the CDR3 is CTCSAWGAETLYF.

This clone was seen more than once but under ten times. Gene labels here are mouse ones. The DNA ends 4 residues before the CDR3 does, and the rest of the CDR3 is filled in from the germline J gene. This rearrangement joins TRBV19 to TRBJ2-1; 10 nucleotides line up with TRBD2. The CDR3 totals 16 residues. The V and J ends lost 1 base and 4 bases, in that order; junction bases with no gene match: 5. The germline CDR1 and CDR2 sequences are FNHDT and SITEND (reference sequence). The CDR3 bases that were read are TGTGCCAGCAGTATACTGGGGGGGCAGATTTATGCT. It codes for CASSILGGQIYA. The full CDR3 is CASSILGGQIYAEQFF.